This entry lists 15 T cell receptor beta chains sequenced from one sample in a study of T cells after yellow fever vaccination (dated by TCRdb to about 2019). This specimen's treatment or condition label, interpreted: live attenuated yellow fever vaccine strain. Libraries came from 5' RACE. Sequencing was performed on an Illumina NovaSeq 6000. TCRdb cleaned the public reads at Q25 with fastp, built clones with MiXCR and kept in-frame beta chains. Rows with one shared CDR3 protein collapse into an entry with the most common genes and DNA. The table for this sample lists 350,000 to 450,000 distinct CDR3 sequences; around 19% of them were counted only once. The ten largest clones represent 15% to 20% of the sample. The specimen comprised PBMCs, sampled before the yellow fever booster vaccination. The receptors originated from a man between 18 and 29 years old who received the YFV17D yellow fever vaccine.

In this sample, this clonotype turned up a few times. The chain employs TRBV19 and TRBJ1-1, with 7 bases that match TRBD1. CDR1 and CDR2 from the germline V gene are LNHDA and SQIVND (reference sequence). This CDR3 spans 14 amino acids. V shed 7 bases and J 0 bases; nucleotides not matched to a gene: 5. CDR3 coding DNA: TGTGCCAGTAACCCGACAGGGATGAACACTGAAGCTTTCTTT. Translating gives CASNPTGMNTEAFF.

The chain links TRBV7-2 to TRBJ2-5; 10 bases match TRBD2. Germline-derived CDR1 and CDR2 are SGHTA and FQGNSA. With 3 bases clipped from V and 2 bases from J, the junction kept 3 bases outside the gene matches. The CDR3 has 15 residues. The CDR3 sequence: CASSFQRGGQETQYF. CDR3 bases: TGTGCCAGCAGCTTCCAGCGGGGGGGTCAAGAGACCCAGTACTTC. Full variable domain (outside the CDR3, taken from reference TRBV7-2 and TRBJ2-5): GAGVSQSPSNKVTEKGKDVELRCDPISGHTALYWYRQSLGQGLEFLIYFQGNSAPDKSGLPSDRFSAERTGGSVSTLTIQRTQQEDSAVYLCASSFQRGGQETQYFGPGTRLLVL.

In the case of this clonotype: One junction end disagrees with the germline gene, perhaps due to a read error. The chain combines TRBV7-9 with TRBJ2-3; D not certain. The CDR3 is 12 residues long. Germline V gene lookup returns CDR1 SEHNR and CDR2 FQNEAQ (reference sequence). In DNA form, the CDR3 reads TGTGCCAGCCCTCCGCCCGGAACCCTTAGAGAGTTT. Its translation is CASPPPGTLREF.

In this sample, this clonotype turned up a few times. The chain combines TRBV7-8 with TRBJ1-1; D is undetermined. Germline V lookup: CDR1 SGHVS, CDR2 FQNEAQ. Trimming stripped 1 base from V and 0 bases from J, with 6 bases between. The CDR3 runs to 14 residues. The CDR3 coding sequence is TGTGCCAGCAGCTTAGTCCGGCTGAACACTGAAGCTTTCTTT. Protein product: CASSLVRLNTEAFF.

The rearrangement links TRBV29-1 to TRBJ2-7, with unresolved D. Germline V CDR1 and CDR2: SQVTM, ANQGSEA. V dropped 2 bases and J dropped 3 bases, with 5 bases sitting between them. The CDR3 is 11 amino acids. As DNA, the CDR3 is TGCAGCGTTGAACTTGGCTACGAGCAGTACGTC. Its protein product is CSVELGYEQYV.

This clonotype showed up just a few times. The chain carries TRBV7-9 and TRBJ2-7; D possibly corresponds to TRBD1 (6 bases). The V end was cut by 5 bases, the J end by 5 bases, with 19 bases between. CDR1 is SEHNR and CDR2 is FQNEAQ in the germline V gene (reference sequence). This CDR3 has 15 residues. CDR3 in amino acids: CASSLAGEHSDEQYV. The CDR3 DNA reads as TGTGCCAGCAGCCTGGCAGGGGAACATTCCGACGAGCAGTACGTC.

This chain links TRBV11-2 with TRBJ2-4; D possibly corresponds to TRBD2 (5 bases). V dropped 8 bases and J dropped 0 bases, with 11 bases sitting between them. The V gene's germline CDR1 is SGHAT and CDR2 FQNNGV. This CDR3 is 14 amino acids long. The CDR3 DNA reads TGTGCCAGCCACCACGGGGTAGCCAAAAACATTCAGTACTTC. This encodes CASHHGVAKNIQYF.

The CDR3 reads CASRSQGQSSPLHF. The CDR3 bases are TGTGCCAGCAGATCACAGGGGCAGTCCTCACCCCTCCACTTT. The V gene is TRBV6-5, the J gene TRBJ1-6, with 7 bases identical to TRBD1. The CDR3 runs to 14 residues. Losses at the gene ends were 6 bases for V and 10 bases for J; bases not matched to a gene: 9. Germline CDR1 MNHEY, CDR2 SVGAGI.

The chain has TRBV7-2 and TRBJ2-5, with D perhaps TRBD1 (6 bases). The germline CDR1 and CDR2 sequences are SGHTA and FQGNSA. With 7 bases removed from V and 5 bases from J, the gap between germline ends came to 14 bases. This CDR3 contains 13 residues. In nucleotides, the CDR3 is TGTGCCAGCAATACAGGGTGGTTGGAGACCCAGTACTTC. This translates into CASNTGWLETQYF.

The gene calls are TRBV9 and TRBJ2-3, with 7 bases aligning to TRBD1. CDR3 length: 15 amino acids. Germline V gives CDR1 SGDLS, CDR2 YYNGEE. The J segment lost 4 bases and the V segment lost 3 bases, leaving 8 bases of the junction unmatched. Written as DNA, the CDR3 is TGTGCCAGCAGCGCCGTCACAGGGGCCCCAGATACGCAGTATTTT. This sequence encodes CASSAVTGAPDTQYF.

V and J are TRBV18 and TRBJ2-7; D remains unclear. The CDR3 spans 14 residues. With 4 bases removed from V and 5 bases from J, the gap between germline ends came to 15 bases. Looked up from germline, CDR1 is KGHSH and CDR2 is LQKENI. The CDR3 nucleotides are TGTGCCAGCTCACTCCTGGGTGCCCCGAACGAGCAGTACTTC. This codes for CASSLLGAPNEQYF.

This chain joins TRBV11-1 and TRBJ2-7; D might be TRBD2 (6 bases). Deletions cut 3 bases from V and 2 bases from J, with 8 bases between. Germline V lookup: CDR1 SGHAT, CDR2 FQDESV (reference sequence). This CDR3 has 13 amino acids. Here the CDR3 DNA reads TGTGCCAGCAGCTTGGTAGCGGCCTACGAGCAGTACGTC. Its translation is CASSLVAAYEQYV.

The chain carries TRBV20-1 and TRBJ2-2; 11 bases are a match to TRBD2. CDR3 length equals 15 residues. The V segment lost 6 bases and the J segment 7 bases; nucleotides outside the gene matches: 10. Per germline, CDR1 DFQATT and CDR2 SNEGSKA (reference sequence). The CDR3 DNA reads TGCAGTGCCCGTAGCGGGGGGGCTTCGGGCGGGGAGCTGTTTTTT. Amino acids: CSARSGGASGGELFF.

The table lists this clonotype with a few counts. V and J are TRBV20-1 and TRBJ2-3; D uncertain. The germline gives CDR1 DFQATT, CDR2 SNEGSKA (reference sequence). Trimming took 5 bases from V and 1 from J, leaving 13 bases between them. The CDR3 covers 14 residues. This CDR3 reads CSAHKPPRTDTQYF. The DNA of the CDR3 is TGCAGTGCTCATAAGCCCCCCCGCACAGATACGCAGTATTTT.

This clonotype was recorded at least ten times. The rearrangement links TRBV5-1 to TRBJ2-5, with D perhaps TRBD2 (5 bases). The germline gives CDR1 SGHRS, CDR2 YFSETQ. Trimming left V 0 bases short and J 2 bases short, with 8 bases between. The CDR3 runs 14 residues. Here the CDR3 reads CASSLGADQETQYF. The CDR3 DNA is TGCGCCAGCAGCTTGGGAGCGGATCAAGAGACCCAGTACTTC. Drawing the rest from reference TRBV5-1 and TRBJ2-5, the complete variable domain is KAGVTQTPRYLIKTRGQQVTLSCSPISGHRSVSWYQQTPGQGLQFLFEYFSETQRNKGNFPGRFSGRQFSNSRSEMNVSTLELGDSALYLCASSLGADQETQYFGPGTRLLVL.